The rows below give T cell receptor beta chains drawn from one sample of a study of T cell clones after liver transplantation. Some clones are missing from TCRdb's copy, which holds only in-frame ones; the method was immunoSEQ multiplex PCR. The repertoire includes several thousand clones, roughly 80% of them detected once, and about a third sits in the top ten. Specimen: CD8+ T cells from blood, collected before liver transplant. Receptors were obtained from a human donor who received a liver transplant. The conserved cysteine and the conserved F or W are not part of the CDR3 here. The order of the fields is V gene, J gene, CDR3 protein.

TRBV6-1,TRBJ1-1,ASSDTGGAF
TRBV28,TRBJ2-1,ASSPPLRHGPYNEQF
TRBV7-9,TRBJ2-7,ASSFGRGGEQY
TRBV19,TRBJ2-3,ASSRYGLNTDTQY
TRBV11-2,TRBJ2-7,ASSSTGGGNQDEQY
TRBV27,TRBJ2-7,ASSLGGGYEQY
TRBV6-6,TRBJ2-1,ASSYAGGQF
TRBV28,TRBJ2-5,ASSLYRVETQY
TRBV9,TRBJ1-5,ASSLGESNQPQH
TRBV27,TRBJ2-7,ASSPGTPGGYEQY
TRBV7-6,TRBJ2-5,ASSPRGTYQETQY
TRBV7-9,TRBJ2-7,ASSQGRYYEQY
TRBV7-9,TRBJ1-6,ASSPGNSPLH
TRBV4-3,TRBJ1-2,ASSPGGQGAGYT
TRBV28,TRBJ2-2,ASGMGTGDGELF
TRBV19,TRBJ2-7,ASSMTGGFGEQY
TRBV7-9,TRBJ2-3,ATHPDTQY
TRBV7-2,TRBJ1-1,ASSLAGGNTEAF
TRBV7-3,TRBJ2-1,ASSPIAGGYNEQF
TRBV27,TRBJ1-1,ASSLFLQGSEAF
TRBV6-1,TRBJ2-1,ASRLATNEQF
TRBV6-5,TRBJ2-5,ASRAGLAGTETQY
TRBV11-2,TRBJ1-4,ASSLAGSNEKLF
TRBV27,TRBJ2-7,ASSLYGNSYEQY